The clone carrying this T cell receptor beta chain showed up just once. Antigen unknown. Constant-region reverse primers amplified full-length variable regions, followed by semi-nested Nested Universal Primer A PCR. MiXCR, run by TCRdb on the 5' RACE reads, gives a single entry per CDR3 protein. In the table there are around 9,600 distinct CDR3 sequences, around a third of which are singletons. General study points: Tumor-infiltrating Treg TCR alpha and beta sequences overlapped most with tumor naive CD4+ T cells, then blood naive. Tumor memory CD4+ T cell TCR gene usage was found to cluster with blood and lymph node memory CD4+ cells and with lymph node naive CD4+ cells.

The CDR3 extends over 15 amino acids. Per the germline V gene, CDR1 is MNHEY and CDR2 is SVGAGI. The V and J ends lost 4 bases and 4 bases, in that order; junction bases with no gene match: 4. The sorted Tregs were CD4+CD25+CD127-/low cells. The sample consisted of Tregs sorted from blood. The V gene is TRBV6-5, the J gene TRBJ2-3; 11 nucleotides line up with TRBD2. This receptor was taken from a female donor with breast cancer. Here the CDR3 reads CASSLAGGRPDTQYF. The CDR3 DNA follows: TGTGCCAGCAGTTTAGCGGGAGGGCGACCAGATACGCAGTATTTT.